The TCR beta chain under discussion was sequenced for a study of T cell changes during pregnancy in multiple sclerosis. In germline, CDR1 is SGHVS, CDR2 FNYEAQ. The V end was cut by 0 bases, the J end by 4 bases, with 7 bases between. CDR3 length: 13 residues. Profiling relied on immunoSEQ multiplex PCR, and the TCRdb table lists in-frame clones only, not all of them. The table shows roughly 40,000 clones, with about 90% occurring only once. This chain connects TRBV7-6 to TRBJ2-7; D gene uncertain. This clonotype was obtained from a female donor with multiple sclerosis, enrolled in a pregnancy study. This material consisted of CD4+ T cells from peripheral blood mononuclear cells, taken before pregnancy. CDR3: CASSLARAYEQYF. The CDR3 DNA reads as TGTGCCAGCAGCTTAGCCAGAGCGTACGAGCAGTACTTC.